The TCR beta chain under discussion was sequenced for a study of long-term antiretroviral therapy in people with HIV. General study findings and limits: Dating from the mid-2000s to the late 2010s, the blood was possibly obtained under older ART regimens. Data on ART adherence, viral resistance or therapy changes were unavailable.

A v3.0 immunoSEQ assay was performed at survey level. Here immunoSEQ multiplex PCR was the method, and the copy in TCRdb shows in-frame clones only, minus some. The sample consists of fewer than 25,000 clones, 80% of them appearing once. The germline V gene has CDR1 SGHVS and CDR2 FQNEAQ. V was clipped by 5 bases and J by 10 bases; unmatched bases: 4. The CDR3 sequence is 12 residues long. Of note for this clone: Its antigen is still unknown.

Here the sequenced sample was unsorted PBMCs, taken 2.9 years after starting antiretroviral therapy. This TCR was recovered from a woman in her twenties or thirties with HIV. The chain couples TRBV7-8 to TRBJ2-1; the match to TRBD2 covers 8 bases. CDR3 sequence (DNA): TGTGCCAGCAGCCCTCGCGGGGGGGAGCAGTTCTTC. Protein: CASSPRGGEQFF.